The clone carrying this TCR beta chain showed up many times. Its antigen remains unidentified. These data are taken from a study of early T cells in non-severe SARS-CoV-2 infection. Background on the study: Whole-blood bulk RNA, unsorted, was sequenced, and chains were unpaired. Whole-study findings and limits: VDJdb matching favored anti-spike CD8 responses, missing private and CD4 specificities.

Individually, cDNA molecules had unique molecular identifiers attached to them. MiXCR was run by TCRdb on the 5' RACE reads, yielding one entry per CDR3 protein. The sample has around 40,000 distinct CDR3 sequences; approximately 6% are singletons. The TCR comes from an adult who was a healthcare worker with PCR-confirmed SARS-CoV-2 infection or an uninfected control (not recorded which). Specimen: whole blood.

As DNA, the CDR3 is TGTGCAAGCGCAAATAGATGGGACAGCACAGATACGCAGTATTTT. Protein product: CASANRWDSTDTQYF. The genes are TRBV12-3 or TRBV12-4 and TRBJ2-3; D is possibly TRBD1 or TRBD2 (5 bases each). CDR3 length: 15 residues.